These 32 T cell receptor beta chains were sequenced from one sample in a study of patients and donors after allogeneic stem cell transplantation. Each CDR3 protein gets one entry after TCRdb re-called the RT-PCR reads with MiXCR. The table includes approximately 220,000 distinct CDR3 sequences, less than 50% detected once. The sample taken for sequencing was blood, either unsorted or a sorted T cell fraction (not recorded which). All receptors derive from a human donor who was either an allogeneic HSCT recipient or a stem cell or donor lymphocyte infusion donor (not recorded which). It is not recorded whose cells these are; they may come from a transplant donor.

The rearrangement links TRBV30 to TRBJ1-2; D ambiguous. The CDR3 runs to 14 residues. V was pared by 3 bases and J by 0 bases, with 11 bases between. Germline V gene lookup returns CDR1 GTSNPN and CDR2 SVGIG (reference sequence). CDR3 loop: CAWSRRRTNYGYTF. CDR3 DNA: TGTGCCTGGAGCCGACGCAGGACTAACTATGGCTACACCTTC.

The chain combines TRBV6-5 with TRBJ2-1; TRBD2 is a possible D gene (7 bases). CDR3 length: 15 residues. Trimming removed 6 bases from V and 7 bases from J, with 19 bases in between. Germline-derived CDR1 and CDR2 are MNHEY and SVGAGI. The DNA for the CDR3 is TGTGCCAGCAGCGGAGGGGGGGTTTTTAGAAATGAGCAGTTCTTC. Protein sequence: CASSGGGVFRNEQFF.

The CDR3 is CASSFSGGKETQYF. The CDR3 nucleotides read TGTGCCAGCAGCTTTTCTGGCGGAAAAGAGACCCAGTACTTC. The chain links TRBV7-8 to TRBJ2-5, with D unresolved. Trimming removed 3 bases at V and 3 bases at J, with 11 bases between. The germline CDR1 and CDR2 sequences are SGHVS and FQNEAQ. This CDR3 spans 14 amino acids.

This clonotype has a count of ten or more. The V call is TRBV3-1, the J call TRBJ1-3; 8 bases match TRBD1. The V segment lost 4 bases and the J segment 0 bases; nucleotides outside the gene matches: 5. Germline values: CDR1 LGHDT, CDR2 YNNKEL (reference sequence). The CDR3 is made up of 16 amino acids. As DNA, the CDR3 is TGTGCCAGCAGCCCCGGGACAGGAAACTCTGGAAACACCATATATTTT. It specifies CASSPGTGNSGNTIYF.

In its sample, this clonotype was seen once. The chain couples TRBV5-1 to TRBJ1-2; 8 bases map to TRBD1. Looked up from germline, CDR1 is SGHRS and CDR2 is YFSETQ. The CDR3 is made up of 15 amino acids. V shed 4 bases and J 2 bases; nucleotides not matched to a gene: 7. The CDR3 bases are TGCGCCAGCAGCGCGGGACAGGCGATAAACTATGGCTACACCTTC. It is translated as CASSAGQAINYGYTF.

Only a few counts were recorded for this clonotype. J is TRBJ1-2 and V is TRBV28; D uncertain. The germline gives CDR1 MDHEN, CDR2 SYDVKM. Trimming shortened V by 5 bases and J by 2 bases, and 9 bases separated the two germline ends. The CDR3 spans 13 residues. CDR3 DNA: TGTGCCAGCAGTCATCAGGAAAACTATGGCTACACCTTC. Amino acid sequence: CASSHQENYGYTF.

This clonotype has only a few counts. The J gene is TRBJ1-2, the V gene TRBV24-1, with 7 bases fitting TRBD1. CDR1 is KGHDR, CDR2 SFDVKD, per germline. The CDR3 has 13 amino acids. With V trimmed by 4 bases and J by 7 bases, 5 bases remained unmatched. CDR3 in amino acids: CATSDRRDSGYTF. For the CDR3, the DNA is TGTGCCACCAGTGACCGCCGGGACAGTGGCTACACCTTC.

This clonotype has more than one count but fewer than ten. This chain joins TRBV9 and TRBJ1-2; TRBD1 is a possible D gene (5 bases). V was cut by 1 base and J by 6 bases, with 7 bases left in between. This CDR3 spans 12 amino acids. CDR1 and CDR2 from the germline V gene are SGDLS and YYNGEE. The CDR3 nucleotides are TGTGCCAGCAGCGTAAGAGGGGATGGCTACACCTTC. Its translation: CASSVRGDGYTF.

The chain combines TRBV28 with TRBJ1-1; no clear D gene. Germline V gives CDR1 MDHEN, CDR2 SYDVKM. V lost 6 bases and J 0 bases, leaving 14 bases between the germline ends. This CDR3 spans 15 amino acids. The CDR3 sequence is CASRTTSQVNTEAFF. CDR3 nucleotide sequence: TGTGCCAGCAGGACGACCAGCCAGGTGAACACTGAAGCTTTCTTT.

This clonotype was picked up a small number of times. The gene calls are TRBV10-3 and TRBJ1-3; D gene uncertain. Trimming took off 0 bases at V and 0 bases at J, with 15 bases between the two ends. The CDR3 extends over 18 amino acids. In germline, CDR1 is ENHRY, CDR2 SYGVKD. The CDR3 coding sequence is TGTGCCATCAGTGAGTCGAGATGGGATCAGCTCTCTGGAAACACCATATATTTT. It translates to CAISESRWDQLSGNTIYF.

V and J are TRBV10-3 and TRBJ2-7, with 7 bases matching TRBD1. The CDR3 contains 14 residues. Germline assignment: CDR1 ENHRY and CDR2 SYGVKD. Trimming cost V 9 bases and J 0 bases; bases outside gene matches: 8. CDR3 loop: CAIKSGQASYEQYF. CDR3 sequence (DNA): TGTGCCATAAAAAGTGGACAGGCCTCCTACGAGCAGTACTTC.

The chain uses TRBV7-6 and TRBJ1-1; 12 bases match TRBD1. CDR1 SGHVS and CDR2 FNYEAQ come from the germline V gene. The CDR3 sequence is 17 residues long. Trimming removed 1 base from V and 5 bases from J; junction bases left unmatched: 8. The CDR3 is CASSLVRGQGAGTEAFF. The CDR3 nucleotides read TGTGCCAGCAGCTTAGTTCGGGGACAGGGGGCGGGGACTGAAGCTTTCTTT.

The chain is built from TRBV5-1 and TRBJ1-5; a possible D gene is TRBD1 (5 bases). CDR3 length equals 14 residues. Looked up from germline, CDR1 is SGHRS and CDR2 is YFSETQ. The V end lost 3 bases, the J end lost 8 bases, and 15 bases lay between the germline ends. CDR3 region: CASSWGPLVEPQHF. For the CDR3, the DNA is TGCGCCAGCAGCTGGGGACCGCTAGTGGAGCCCCAGCATTTT.

This rearrangement joins TRBV9 to TRBJ2-1; D not certain. Germline CDR1 and CDR2: SGDLS and YYNGEE. This CDR3 is 15 amino acids long. Trimming pared 3 bases from V and 4 bases from J, leaving 14 bases between. CDR3 nucleotide sequence: TGTGCCAGCAGCGCCAAAACCTTGAGATACAATGAGCAGTTCTTC. It specifies CASSAKTLRYNEQFF.

This clonotype has a single count. The chain links TRBV7-3 to TRBJ1-1; D is undetermined. Germline V gene data show CDR1 as SGHTA and CDR2 as FQGTGA. The CDR3 consists of 14 residues. The V and J ends lost 6 bases and 1 base respectively, with 12 bases between them. CDR3 in amino acids: CASRQGPSNTEAFF. CDR3 in DNA: TGTGCCAGCAGACAAGGACCGTCGAACACTGAAGCTTTCTTT.

The chain recombines TRBV9 with TRBJ1-6; D not resolved. Germline values: CDR1 SGDLS, CDR2 YYNGEE. The V end lost 0 bases, the J end lost 7 bases, and 5 bases lay between the germline ends. CDR3 length: 13 residues. CDR3 DNA: TGTGCCAGCAGCGTAGCTCGAAATTCACCCCTCCACTTT. This translates into CASSVARNSPLHF.

The table lists this clonotype with a few counts. The genes are TRBV5-1 and TRBJ2-1; a possible D gene is TRBD2 (5 bases). From germline, CDR1 is SGHRS and CDR2 YFSETQ. The V end was cut by 2 bases, the J end by 3 bases, with 9 bases between. The CDR3 covers 14 residues. CDR3 coding DNA: TGCGCCAGCAGCTTTACTAGGCGCTACAATGAGCAGTTCTTC. Translation: CASSFTRRYNEQFF. The full variable domain, with the rest looked up from reference TRBV5-1 and TRBJ2-1, is KAGVTQTPRYLIKTRGQQVTLSCSPISGHRSVSWYQQTPGQGLQFLFEYFSETQRNKGNFPGRFSGRQFSNSRSEMNVSTLELGDSALYLCASSFTRRYNEQFFGPGTRLTVL.

The J gene is TRBJ2-2, the V gene TRBV5-1; 8 bases fit TRBD1. Germline V gives CDR1 SGHRS, CDR2 YFSETQ. The CDR3 consists of 13 residues. With V trimmed by 8 bases and J by 4 bases, 4 bases remained unmatched. The CDR3 DNA reads TGCGCCAGTCGACAGGGGTTCACCGGGGAGCTGTTTTTT. Its protein product is CASRQGFTGELFF.

In DNA form, the CDR3 reads TGTGCCAGCAGCGCCGACAGACGTTTTTCCTACGAGCAGTACTTC. Amino acids: CASSADRRFSYEQYF. The chain employs TRBV9 and TRBJ2-7; maybe TRBD1 (5 bases). V gave up 3 bases and J gave up 1 base, with 14 bases separating them. Germline assignment: CDR1 SGDLS and CDR2 YYNGEE. The CDR3 is 15 amino acids.

There are a few counts of this clonotype. The V and J genes are TRBV7-2 and TRBJ2-1; D might be TRBD1 (6 bases). The CDR3 is 15 amino acids. Germline V gene lookup returns CDR1 SGHTA and CDR2 FQGNSA. Trimming left V 1 base short and J 3 bases short, with 10 bases between. CDR3 nucleotides: TGTGCCAGCAGCTTAGTCAGGGGAATCTACAATGAGCAGTTCTTC. It encodes CASSLVRGIYNEQFF.

This clonotype was counted a single time. This sequence joins TRBV12-3 or TRBV12-4 and TRBJ1-6; maybe TRBD1 (5 bases). With 6 bases removed from V and 0 bases from J, the gap between germline ends came to 12 bases. The CDR3 loop spans 16 amino acids. The CDR3 coding sequence is TGTGCCAGCAGCCACAGGAGGAGCTCCTATAATTCACCCCTCCACTTT. Encoded protein: CASSHRRSSYNSPLHF.

This clonotype has only a few counts. The chain combines TRBV10-2 with TRBJ2-1; TRBD2 matches at 7 bases. With 3 bases clipped from V and 4 bases from J, the junction kept 6 bases outside the gene matches. CDR3 size: 15 residues. Germline lookup yields CDR1 WSHSY and CDR2 SAAADI. The CDR3 sequence: CASSDWAGEYNEQFF. CDR3 coding DNA: TGCGCCAGCAGTGATTGGGCGGGGGAATACAATGAGCAGTTCTTC.

The chain combines TRBV20-1 with TRBJ2-7; 8 positions agree with TRBD2. Germline-derived CDR1 and CDR2 are DFQATT and SNEGSKA (reference sequence). V lost 1 base to trimming and J lost 4 bases; unmatched junction nucleotides: 12. This CDR3 spans 16 amino acids. CDR3: CSARGLAGGTRYEQYF. The CDR3 DNA is TGCAGTGCTAGAGGATTGGCGGGGGGCACTAGGTACGAGCAGTACTTC.

There are a few counts of this clonotype. The V and J genes are TRBV4-2 and TRBJ1-6, with 10 positions matching TRBD1. The CDR3 extends over 20 amino acids. CDR1 and CDR2 (germline): LGHNA, YNFKEQ. J was trimmed by 0 bases and V by 3 bases; bases with no gene match: 11. CDR3 amino acids: CASSHHPGQGSSSYNSPLHF. CDR3 bases: TGTGCCAGCAGCCATCACCCGGGACAGGGGTCAAGCTCCTATAATTCACCCCTCCACTTT.

The chain links TRBV10-3 to TRBJ2-7; D is unclear. The CDR3 totals 15 residues. CDR1 is ENHRY and CDR2 is SYGVKD in the germline V gene. The V end lost 0 bases, the J end lost 3 bases, and 12 bases lay between the germline ends. CDR3 bases: TGTGCCATCAGTGAGTCCGGTAGTAAAGGCTACGAGCAGTACTTC. This translates into CAISESGSKGYEQYF.

The table lists this clonotype with a few counts. The chain carries TRBV9 and TRBJ1-5; no definite D call. V gave up 0 bases and J gave up 2 bases, with 12 bases separating them. This CDR3 has 16 amino acids. Germline CDR1 is SGDLS and CDR2 is YYNGEE. In nucleotides, the CDR3 is TGTGCCAGCAGCGTAGGAGAGGGCTGGGGCAATCAGCCCCAGCATTTT. Its protein product is CASSVGEGWGNQPQHF.

The sample holds a few counts of this clonotype. The chain recombines TRBV6-6 with TRBJ1-3, with D tentatively TRBD1 (5 bases). The CDR3 runs 13 residues. CDR1 MNHNY and CDR2 SVGAGI come from the germline V gene (reference sequence). The V gene lost 5 bases and the J gene lost 9 bases, with 14 bases spanning the gap. In nucleotides, the CDR3 is TGTGCCAGCAGTCCTCAGGGCTCTAGCACCATATATTTT. Translating it yields CASSPQGSSTIYF.

This chain joins TRBV20-1 and TRBJ1-1; no reliable D call. This CDR3 comprises 12 residues. Per germline, CDR1 DFQATT and CDR2 SNEGSKA (reference sequence). V lost 0 bases to trimming and J lost 6 bases, with 8 bases between them. Here the CDR3 DNA reads TGCAGTGCTAGAGACCCTCGCTCTGAAGCTTTCTTT. It encodes CSARDPRSEAFF.

This rearrangement joins TRBV24-1 to TRBJ2-2, with D unclear. The CDR3 has 16 amino acids. V lost 4 bases and J lost 2, with 13 bases in between. Germline loops: CDR1 KGHDR, CDR2 SFDVKD. The CDR3 DNA reads as TGTGCCACCAGTGACCCAATAGGGTATAACACCGGGGAGCTGTTTTTT. Protein: CATSDPIGYNTGELFF.

The chain has TRBV5-5 and TRBJ1-1; D may be TRBD1 (6 bases). The germline CDR1 and CDR2 sequences are SGHKS and YYEKEE (reference sequence). The CDR3 sequence is 15 residues long. V was trimmed by 4 bases and J by 2 bases, leaving 15 bases between them. CDR3 sequence reads: CASSQQGALNTEAFF. The CDR3 nucleotides are TGTGCCAGCAGCCAACAGGGAGCTCTAAACACTGAAGCTTTCTTT.

This clonotype was seen only once. The rearrangement links TRBV12-3 or TRBV12-4 to TRBJ1-4, with no clear D. This CDR3 has 13 amino acids. V gave up 11 bases and J gave up 5 bases, with 15 bases separating them. Written as DNA, the CDR3 is TGTGCCTCCCGCCGCGAACGGAATGAAAAACTGTTTTTT. Amino acid sequence: CASRRERNEKLFF.

This sequence joins TRBV3-1 and TRBJ1-2; no clear D gene. This CDR3 spans 18 amino acids. V was pared by 0 bases and J by 0 bases, with 17 bases between. Germline loops: CDR1 LGHDT, CDR2 YNNKEL (reference sequence). The CDR3 is CASSQDPTKRSTNYGYTF. The CDR3 DNA follows: TGTGCCAGCAGCCAAGACCCCACGAAGCGCAGTACTAACTATGGCTACACCTTC.